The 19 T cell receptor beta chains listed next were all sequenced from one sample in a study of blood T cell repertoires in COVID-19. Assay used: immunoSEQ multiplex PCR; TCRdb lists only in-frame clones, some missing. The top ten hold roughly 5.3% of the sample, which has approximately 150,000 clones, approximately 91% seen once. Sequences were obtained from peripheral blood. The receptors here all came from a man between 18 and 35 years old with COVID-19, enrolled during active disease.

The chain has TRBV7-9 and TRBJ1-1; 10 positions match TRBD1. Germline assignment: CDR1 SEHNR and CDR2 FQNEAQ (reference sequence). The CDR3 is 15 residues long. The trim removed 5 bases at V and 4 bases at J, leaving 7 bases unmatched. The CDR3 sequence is CASSQYWTGGTEAFF. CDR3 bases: TGTGCCAGCAGCCAATACTGGACAGGGGGCACTGAAGCTTTCTTT. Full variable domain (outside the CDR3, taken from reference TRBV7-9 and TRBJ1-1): DTGVSQNPRHKITKRGQNVTFRCDPISEHNRLYWYRQTLGQGPEFLTYFQNEAQLEKSRLLSDRFSAERPKGSFSTLEIQRTEQGDSAMYLCASSQYWTGGTEAFFGQGTRLTVV.

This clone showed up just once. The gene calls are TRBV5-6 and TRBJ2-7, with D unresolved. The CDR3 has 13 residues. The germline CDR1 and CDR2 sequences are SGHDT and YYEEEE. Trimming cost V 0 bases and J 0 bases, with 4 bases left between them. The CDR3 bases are TGTGCCAGCAGCTTGGCCCTCTCCTACGAGCAGTACTTC. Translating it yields CASSLALSYEQYF. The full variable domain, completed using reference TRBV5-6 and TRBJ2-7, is DAGVTQSPTHLIKTRGQQVTLRCSPKSGHDTVSWYQQALGQGPQFIFQYYEEEERQRGNFPDRFSGHQFPNYSSELNVNALLLGDSALYLCASSLALSYEQYFGPGTRLTVT.

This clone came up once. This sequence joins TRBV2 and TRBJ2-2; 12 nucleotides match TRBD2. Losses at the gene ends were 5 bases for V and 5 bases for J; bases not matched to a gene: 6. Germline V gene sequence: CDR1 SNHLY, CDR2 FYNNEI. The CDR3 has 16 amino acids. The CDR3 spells CASSLRTSGTTGELFF. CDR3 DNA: TGTGCCAGCAGTCTCCGGACTAGCGGGACGACCGGGGAGCTGTTTTTT.

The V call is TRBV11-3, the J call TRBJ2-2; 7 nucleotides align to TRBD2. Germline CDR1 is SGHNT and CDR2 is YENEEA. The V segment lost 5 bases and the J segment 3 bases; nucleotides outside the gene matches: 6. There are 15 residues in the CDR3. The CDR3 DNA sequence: TGTGCCAGCAGCCGGGGAGCGGGGTACACCGGGGAGCTGTTTTTT. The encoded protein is CASSRGAGYTGELFF.

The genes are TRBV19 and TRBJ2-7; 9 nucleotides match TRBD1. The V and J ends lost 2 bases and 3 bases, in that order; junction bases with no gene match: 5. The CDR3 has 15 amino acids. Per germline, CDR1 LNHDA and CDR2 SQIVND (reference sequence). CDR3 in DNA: TGTGCCAGTAGTATATCCGGGACAGGGAACTACGAGCAGTACTTC. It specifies CASSISGTGNYEQYF.

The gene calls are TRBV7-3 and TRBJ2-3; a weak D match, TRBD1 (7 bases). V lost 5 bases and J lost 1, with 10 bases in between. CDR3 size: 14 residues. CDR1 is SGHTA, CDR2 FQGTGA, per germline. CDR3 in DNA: TGTGCCAGCAGCCCCAGGGGGGGCACAGATACGCAGTATTTT. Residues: CASSPRGGTDTQYF.

CDR3 region: CASSPRGSDEQFF. DNA for the CDR3: TGTGCCAGCAGCCCCAGGGGCTCGGATGAGCAGTTCTTC. The chain uses TRBV9 and TRBJ2-1; D is possibly TRBD1 (6 bases). Germline V CDR1 and CDR2: SGDLS, YYNGEE. V dropped 4 bases and J dropped 8 bases, with 13 bases sitting between them. The CDR3 extends over 13 amino acids.

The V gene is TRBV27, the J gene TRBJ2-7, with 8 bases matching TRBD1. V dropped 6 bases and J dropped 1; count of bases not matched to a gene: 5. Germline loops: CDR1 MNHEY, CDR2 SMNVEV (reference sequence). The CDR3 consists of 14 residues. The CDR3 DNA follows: TGTGCCAGCAGCCTGACAGGGGATTCCTACGAGCAGTACTTC. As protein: CASSLTGDSYEQYF.

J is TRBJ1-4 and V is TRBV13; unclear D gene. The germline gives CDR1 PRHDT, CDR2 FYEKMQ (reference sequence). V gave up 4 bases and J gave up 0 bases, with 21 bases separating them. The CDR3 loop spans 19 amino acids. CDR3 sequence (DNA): TGTGCCAGCAGCTCCCGGTTGGAGGGCCACCTTGCAACTAATGAAAAACTGTTTTTT. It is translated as CASSSRLEGHLATNEKLFF. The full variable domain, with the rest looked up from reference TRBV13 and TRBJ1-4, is AAGVIQSPRHLIKEKRETATLKCYPIPRHDTVYWYQQGPGQDPQFLISFYEKMQSDKGSIPDRFSAQQFSDYHSELNMSSLELGDSALYFCASSSRLEGHLATNEKLFFGSGTQLSVL.

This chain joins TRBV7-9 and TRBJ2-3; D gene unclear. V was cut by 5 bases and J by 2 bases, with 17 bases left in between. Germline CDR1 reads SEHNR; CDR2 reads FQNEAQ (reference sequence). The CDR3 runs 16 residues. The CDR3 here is CASSATLVIPTDTQYF. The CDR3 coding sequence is TGTGCCAGCAGCGCTACCCTGGTAATCCCCACAGATACGCAGTATTTT.

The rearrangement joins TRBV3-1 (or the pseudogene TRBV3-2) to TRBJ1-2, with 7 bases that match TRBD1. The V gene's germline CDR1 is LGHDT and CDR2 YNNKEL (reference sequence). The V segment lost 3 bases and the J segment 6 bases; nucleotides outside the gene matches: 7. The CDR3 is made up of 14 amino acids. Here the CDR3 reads CASSHGQASHGYTF. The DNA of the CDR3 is TGTGCCAGCAGCCACGGACAGGCCTCTCATGGCTACACCTTC.

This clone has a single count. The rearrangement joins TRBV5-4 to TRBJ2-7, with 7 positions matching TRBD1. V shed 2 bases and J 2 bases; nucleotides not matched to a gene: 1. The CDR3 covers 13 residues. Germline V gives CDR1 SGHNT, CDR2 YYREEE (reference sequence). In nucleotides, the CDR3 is TGTGCCAGCAGCTTCGGGACAGCCTACGAGCAGTACTTC. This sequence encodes CASSFGTAYEQYF.

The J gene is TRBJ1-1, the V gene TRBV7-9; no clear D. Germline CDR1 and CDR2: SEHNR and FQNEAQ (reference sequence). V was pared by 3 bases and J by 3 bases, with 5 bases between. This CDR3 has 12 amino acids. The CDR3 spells CASSLSYTEAFF. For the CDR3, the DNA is TGTGCCAGCAGCTTGTCCTACACTGAAGCTTTCTTT.

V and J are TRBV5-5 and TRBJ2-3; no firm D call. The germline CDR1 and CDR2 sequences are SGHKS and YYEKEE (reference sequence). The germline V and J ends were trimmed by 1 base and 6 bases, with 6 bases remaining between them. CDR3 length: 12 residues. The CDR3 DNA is TGTGCCAGCAGCTTGATTGAGGATACGCAGTATTTT. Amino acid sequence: CASSLIEDTQYF.

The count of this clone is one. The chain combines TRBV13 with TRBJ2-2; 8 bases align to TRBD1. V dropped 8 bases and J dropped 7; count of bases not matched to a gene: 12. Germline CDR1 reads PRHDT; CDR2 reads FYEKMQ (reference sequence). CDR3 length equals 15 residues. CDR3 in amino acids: CASGTGGRKGGELFF. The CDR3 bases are TGTGCCAGCGGCACAGGGGGGCGAAAGGGCGGGGAGCTGTTTTTT.

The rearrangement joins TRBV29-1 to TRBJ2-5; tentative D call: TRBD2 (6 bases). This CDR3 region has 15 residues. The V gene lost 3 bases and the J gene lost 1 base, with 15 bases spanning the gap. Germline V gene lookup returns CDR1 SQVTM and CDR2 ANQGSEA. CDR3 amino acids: CSVEGGSSAQETQYF. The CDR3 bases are TGCAGCGTTGAGGGGGGATCTAGCGCCCAAGAGACCCAGTACTTC.

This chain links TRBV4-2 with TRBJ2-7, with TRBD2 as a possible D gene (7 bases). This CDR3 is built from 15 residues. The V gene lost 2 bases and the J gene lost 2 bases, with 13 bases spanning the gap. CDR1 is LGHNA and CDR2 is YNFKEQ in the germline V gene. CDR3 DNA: TGTGCCAGCAGCCAATACCGGGGGGCAGCCTACGAGCAGTACTTC. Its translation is CASSQYRGAAYEQYF.

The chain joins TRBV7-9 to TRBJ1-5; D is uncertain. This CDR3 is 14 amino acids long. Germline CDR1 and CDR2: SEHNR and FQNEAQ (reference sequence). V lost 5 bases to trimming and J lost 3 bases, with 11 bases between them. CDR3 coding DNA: TGTGCCAGCAGCCCAACGGAGTTCAATCAGCCCCAGCATTTT. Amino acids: CASSPTEFNQPQHF.

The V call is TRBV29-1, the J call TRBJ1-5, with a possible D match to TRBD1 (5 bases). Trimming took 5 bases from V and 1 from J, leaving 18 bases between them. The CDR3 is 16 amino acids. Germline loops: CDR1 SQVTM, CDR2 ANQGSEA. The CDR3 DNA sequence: TGCAGCGTTTTTATTGCAGGGCCAGGGAGCAATCAGCCCCAGCATTTT. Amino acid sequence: CSVFIAGPGSNQPQHF.